What follows is one T cell receptor beta chain and its context. The antigen is not known. The data belong to a study of OX40 agonist ivuxolimab in advanced cancers. Overall study: Ivuxolimab, which is an agonistic anti-OX40 (CD134) antibody, was administered to the patients. Treatment received earlier with anti-PD-1, anti-PD-L1 or anti-CTLA-4 agents was allowed, and around 36% had some. The study, taken as a whole, reports: Antigens targeted by the expanded peripheral T cells were not determined.

The V gene lost 4 bases and the J gene lost 2 bases, with 12 bases spanning the gap. The CDR3 loop spans 14 amino acids. Germline V CDR1 and CDR2: LNHDA, SQIVND (reference sequence). The assay was immunoSEQ multiplex PCR, and TCRdb's table has in-frame clones only and misses some. The sample lists 95,000 to 150,000 clones, 92% occurring once. The source of this sequence is an adult with an advanced solid tumor such as melanoma, head and neck, liver or kidney cancer. This sequence joins TRBV19 and TRBJ2-7; maybe TRBD2 (6 bases). The sample in question was CD4+ or CD8+ T cells sorted from blood, obtained in a trial of the OX40 agonist ivuxolimab. The CDR3 region has the DNA TGTGCCAGTAGTAGGGGACTGCCGACCTACGAGCAGTACTTC. Translation: CASSRGLPTYEQYF.